One sample yielded the 9 T cell receptor beta chains listed below, sequenced in a study of kidney transplant recipient with SARS-CoV-2 infection. TCRdb reprocessed the reads via MiXCR and lists one record per CDR3 protein. Here the sample spans fewer than 250,000 distinct CDR3 sequences, 25% to 35% being singletons. Here the sequenced sample was a blood sample, taken at baseline and around day 120 from a kidney transplant recipient. All receptors derive from a male patient aged 30 to 39 who had COVID-19 and was a kidney transplant recipient. Part of the T cell pool may stem from the graft donor.

In this sample, this clonotype turned up many times. This chain links TRBV28 with TRBJ2-2, with TRBD1 as a possible D gene (5 bases). Germline CDR1 MDHEN, CDR2 SYDVKM. Trimming shortened V by 1 base and J by 1 base, and 10 bases separated the two germline ends. CDR3 length: 16 amino acids. This chain's CDR3 is CASSLFSGKNTGELFF. CDR3 nucleotides: TGTGCCAGCAGTTTATTCTCAGGGAAGAACACCGGGGAGCTGTTTTTT.

In its sample, this clonotype was seen many times. The rearrangement links TRBV20-1 to TRBJ2-7, with D possibly being TRBD2 (5 bases). Germline V lookup: CDR1 DFQATT, CDR2 SNEGSKA (reference sequence). This CDR3 has 16 residues. V was shortened by 1 base and J by 0 bases, with 16 bases between the two germline ends. The CDR3 DNA sequence: TGCAGTGCTAGAGTCCCGCTCGATGGGAGCTCCTACGAGCAGTACTTC. Encoded protein: CSARVPLDGSSYEQYF.

The chain's CDR3 is CASSGGGLYAQSRANVLTF. CDR3 nucleotides: TGTGCCAGCAGTGGGGGGGGGCTCTATGCACAAAGTCGGGCCAACGTCCTGACTTTC. The chain combines TRBV6-5 with TRBJ2-6; possible D gene TRBD2, 7 bases. CDR1 and CDR2 (germline): MNHEY, SVGAGI. Trimming took 5 bases from V and 5 from J, leaving 25 bases between them. The CDR3 spans 19 residues.

This clonotype was counted many times. The gene calls are TRBV5-5 and TRBJ2-2, with D possibly TRBD1 on 6 matching bases. The V end was cut by 0 bases, the J end by 6 bases, with 12 bases between. This CDR3 has 15 amino acids. CDR1 is SGHKS, CDR2 YYEKEE, per germline (reference sequence). As DNA, the CDR3 is TGTGCCAGCAGCTTGGACTGGACAGTCCCCGGGGAGCTGTTTTTT. Translation: CASSLDWTVPGELFF.

CDR3 in amino acids: CASSPGGVSNSPLHF. CDR3 coding DNA: TGTGCCAGCAGTCCAGGGGGGGTTTCGAATTCACCCCTCCACTTT. The rearrangement links TRBV6-2 or TRBV6-3 to TRBJ1-6; TRBD1 agrees at 7 bases. This CDR3 comprises 15 residues. The V and J ends lost 5 bases and 7 bases, in that order; junction bases with no gene match: 8. The germline gives CDR1 MNHEY, CDR2 SVGEGT.

In its sample, this clonotype was seen many times. CDR3 in amino acids: CAWELVRYRKTYGYTF. CDR3 bases: TGTGCCTGGGAGTTAGTGCGTTATAGAAAGACCTATGGCTACACCTTC. The chain is built from TRBV30 and TRBJ1-2; D call uncertain. This CDR3 has 16 amino acids. Germline assignment: CDR1 GTSNPN and CDR2 SVGIG (reference sequence). Trimming cost V 5 bases and J 4 bases, with 23 bases left between them.

This clonotype was detected many times. The chain employs TRBV21-1 and TRBJ2-3; TRBD2 reflects the table's D call only, with no check against the DNA. TRBV21-1 is a pseudogene. This CDR3 has 17 amino acids. CDR3 loop: CASRIQLATVMQDTQYF. The CDR3 DNA is TGTGCCAGCAGAATACAACTAGCTACAGTCATGCAAGATACGCAGTATTTT.

The rearrangement joins TRBV6-5 to TRBJ2-1; 9 nucleotides align to TRBD2. From germline, CDR1 is MNHEY and CDR2 SVGAGI. V was clipped by 8 bases and J by 2 bases; unmatched bases: 7. The CDR3 has 15 residues. As DNA, the CDR3 is TGTGCCAGCGGACTGGCGGGAGGGCCCTACAATGAGCAGTTCTTC. It translates to CASGLAGGPYNEQFF.

This clonotype was detected once. A much larger clone lies a single base off, so this may be a read error. The V call is TRBV8-2, the J call TRBJ2-4; the tabulated D call, TRBD1, remains unverified against the DNA. TRBV8-2 represents a pseudogene. CDR3 length equals 17 residues. The CDR3 sequence: CGILIRITQSRANVPTF. The CDR3 region has the DNA TGTGGCATCCTCATTAGGATAACACAAAGTCGGGCCAACGTCCCGACTTTC.